These T cell receptor beta chains were read from a single sample in a study of PD-1 blockade in classical Hodgkin lymphoma. Using immunoSEQ multiplex PCR, the repertoire was profiled, and TCRdb retains in-frame clones only, with some absent. In the table there are about 98,000 clones, about nine tenths of which are singletons. The sequencing here drew on peripheral blood mononuclear cells (PBMCs), taken at baseline. All receptors derive from a human donor with classical Hodgkin lymphoma. CDR3s include the opening cysteine and the closing phenylalanine or tryptophan. A D gene is named only where the DNA matches it firmly. Size is omitted from some rows. Given values are once, few, many or a class for expanded clones.

len: 14; abundance: .; d_gene: .; j_gene: TRBJ1-3; v_gene: TRBV30; CDR3nt: TGTGCCTGGAGTGGAGGGGCATCCGGAAACACCATATATTTT; CDR3aa: CAWSGGASGNTIYF
len: 15; abundance: .; d_gene: .; j_gene: TRBJ1-2; v_gene: TRBV11-2; CDR3nt: TGTGCCAGCAGCTTAGGAGGGGGAGGCTCCTATGGCTACACCTTC; CDR3aa: CASSLGGGGSYGYTF
len: 14; abundance: .; d_gene: .; j_gene: TRBJ1-1; v_gene: TRBV27; CDR3nt: TGTGCCAGCAGTAACCGGACAGTGAACACTGAAGCTTTCTTT; CDR3aa: CASSNRTVNTEAFF
len: 12; abundance: .; d_gene: .; j_gene: TRBJ2-1; v_gene: TRBV30; CDR3nt: TGTGCCTGGAGTGTACACAGAAATGAGCAGTTCTTC; CDR3aa: CAWSVHRNEQFF
len: 12; abundance: once; d_gene: .; j_gene: TRBJ2-1; v_gene: TRBV27; CDR3nt: TGTGCCAGCAGTTTATCCCCCGATGAGCAGTTCTTC; CDR3aa: CASSLSPDEQFF
len: 14; abundance: once; d_gene: .; j_gene: TRBJ2-7; v_gene: TRBV7-2; CDR3nt: TGTGCCAGCAGCTTAGCGCTTGGTTTCTACGAGCAGTACTTC; CDR3aa: CASSLALGFYEQYF
len: 14; abundance: .; d_gene: .; j_gene: TRBJ1-5; v_gene: TRBV27; CDR3nt: TGTGCCAGCAGTTTAGTCAGGGATCTTCAGCCCCAGCATTTT; CDR3aa: CASSLVRDLQPQHF
len: 14; abundance: .; d_gene: .; j_gene: TRBJ2-7; v_gene: TRBV6-5; CDR3nt: TGTGCCAGCAGTTACGTCGGGATGTCCTACGAGCAGTACTTC; CDR3aa: CASSYVGMSYEQYF
len: 13; abundance: .; d_gene: .; j_gene: TRBJ1-1; v_gene: TRBV6-5; CDR3nt: TGTGCCAGCAGTTACGCAGACCTATCGGGAGCTTTCTTT; CDR3aa: CASSYADLSGAFF
len: 14; abundance: .; d_gene: .; j_gene: TRBJ1-1; v_gene: TRBV28; CDR3nt: TGTGCCAGCAGTTTGTCCGCCCCAACAGTTGAAGCTTTCTTT; CDR3aa: CASSLSAPTVEAFF
len: 14; abundance: .; d_gene: .; j_gene: TRBJ2-1; v_gene: TRBV4-1; CDR3nt: TGCGCCAGCAGCCAAGAGACAGCTTACAATGAGCAGTTCTTC; CDR3aa: CASSQETAYNEQFF
len: 14; abundance: .; d_gene: TRBD2; j_gene: TRBJ2-3; v_gene: TRBV29-1; CDR3nt: TGCAGCGTTGCCCCCAGCGGGAGTAGGGATACGCAGTATTTT; CDR3aa: CSVAPSGSRDTQYF
len: 12; abundance: .; d_gene: .; j_gene: TRBJ2-7; v_gene: TRBV18; CDR3nt: TGTGCCAGCTCACCGGCGGGTTACGAGCAGTACTTC; CDR3aa: CASSPAGYEQYF
len: 12; abundance: .; d_gene: .; j_gene: TRBJ2-7; v_gene: TRBV6-5; CDR3nt: TGTGCCAGCAGTTATAATTCAGGGAAGGAGTACTTC; CDR3aa: CASSYNSGKEYF
len: 17; abundance: .; d_gene: .; j_gene: TRBJ1-2; v_gene: TRBV4-1; CDR3nt: TGCGCCAGCAGCCAGCGTGGGCCTATACCGACTGACTATGGCTACACCTTC; CDR3aa: CASSQRGPIPTDYGYTF
len: 14; abundance: once; d_gene: TRBD2; j_gene: TRBJ2-1; v_gene: TRBV5-1; CDR3nt: TGCGCCAGCAGCTGGGGACTAGATACCAATGAGCAGTTCTTC; CDR3aa: CASSWGLDTNEQFF
len: 13; abundance: once; d_gene: .; j_gene: TRBJ2-1; v_gene: TRBV27; CDR3nt: TGTGCCAGCAGTCCTCCCCCCTACAATGAGCAGTTCTTC; CDR3aa: CASSPPPYNEQFF
len: 18; abundance: .; d_gene: .; j_gene: TRBJ2-5; v_gene: TRBV5-1; CDR3nt: TGCGCCAGCAGCTTGGGCCGCCGGGACATGTTAAACCAAGAGACCCAGTACTTC; CDR3aa: CASSLGRRDMLNQETQYF
len: 15; abundance: .; d_gene: TRBD2; j_gene: TRBJ2-7; v_gene: TRBV5-4; CDR3nt: TGTGCCAGCAGCTTTAGCGGGAGGGCCTCCCGACAGCAGTACTTC; CDR3aa: CASSFSGRASRQQYF
len: 13; abundance: .; d_gene: TRBD1; j_gene: TRBJ2-2; v_gene: TRBV29-1; CDR3nt: TGCAGCGTTGGACAGGGGGTCCCCGGGGAGCTGTTTTTT; CDR3aa: CSVGQGVPGELFF
len: 15; abundance: .; d_gene: .; j_gene: TRBJ1-3; v_gene: TRBV5-1; CDR3nt: TGCGCCAGCAGCTTGGATGGTCGCTCTGGAAACACCATATATTTT; CDR3aa: CASSLDGRSGNTIYF
len: 17; abundance: .; d_gene: TRBD2; j_gene: TRBJ2-7; v_gene: TRBV4-1; CDR3nt: TGCGCCAGCAGCCAAGATCCTCGGCTAGCGGGAGTCTACGAGCAGTACTTC; CDR3aa: CASSQDPRLAGVYEQYF
len: 13; abundance: .; d_gene: .; j_gene: TRBJ2-7; v_gene: TRBV5-1; CDR3nt: TGCGCCAGCAGCTTCTCAGCGACCTACGAGCAGTACTTC; CDR3aa: CASSFSATYEQYF
len: 14; abundance: .; d_gene: TRBD1; j_gene: TRBJ2-7; v_gene: TRBV28; CDR3nt: TGTGCCAGCAGTATGGACAGGGTTCTATACGAGCAGTACTTC; CDR3aa: CASSMDRVLYEQYF
len: 15; abundance: .; d_gene: .; j_gene: TRBJ1-1; v_gene: TRBV4-1; CDR3nt: TGCGCCAGCAGCCGTGGGGGGACAACGAACACTGAAGCTTTCTTT; CDR3aa: CASSRGGTTNTEAFF
len: 13; abundance: .; d_gene: .; j_gene: TRBJ2-2; v_gene: TRBV2; CDR3nt: TGTGCCAGCAGTCGAAGTCCAACCGGGGAGCTGTTTTTT; CDR3aa: CASSRSPTGELFF
len: 14; abundance: .; d_gene: .; j_gene: TRBJ1-2; v_gene: TRBV4-1; CDR3nt: TGCGCCAGCAGCCAAGAGGTTGACTACTATGGCTACACCTTC; CDR3aa: CASSQEVDYYGYTF
len: 16; abundance: .; d_gene: .; j_gene: TRBJ2-1; v_gene: TRBV30; CDR3nt: TGTGCCTGGAGTGGTCCTTTCCAGGGAAGTCGATATGAGCAGTTCTTC; CDR3aa: CAWSGPFQGSRYEQFF
len: 18; abundance: .; d_gene: TRBD2; j_gene: TRBJ2-2; v_gene: TRBV19; CDR3nt: TGTGCCAGTAGTGGGGACTCGGGACTAGCGGGACCTCAAGGGGAGCTGTTTTTT; CDR3aa: CASSGDSGLAGPQGELFF